The present T cell receptor (beta chain) was sequenced within a study of regulatory T cells in long-lasting Graves disease. Whole-study results and caveats: Relative to newly diagnosed Graves' patients, persistent ones had lower TCR diversity. Segments TRBV28, TRBJ1-2 and TRBJ2-5 showed preferential usage in persistent disease.

V was trimmed by 0 bases and J by 1 base, leaving 10 bases between them. This CDR3 is 15 amino acids long. CDR1 SGHRS and CDR2 YFSETQ come from the germline V gene. Sequencing libraries for TCR beta were prepared with iRepertoire HTBI primers and Arm-PCR of CDR3 regions. MiXCR was run by TCRdb on the multiplex PCR reads, yielding one entry per CDR3 protein. Of hundreds of thousands of distinct CDR3 sequences listed, about 16% are singletons. Stated time point: newly diagnosed GD, antithyroid drugs for less than 3 months. The TCR library was prepared using RNA isolated from PBMCs. A word on this clonotype: What it binds is not known.

The same sample was also studied in work on T cells in Graves' hyperthyroidism and ophthalmopathy. That paper adds: Stable disease denoted Graves' hyperthyroidism without ophthalmopathy progression within 18 months.

J is TRBJ1-1 and V is TRBV5-1; D not certain. The TCR originated in a woman between 40 and 65 years old with Graves disease. Source: peripheral blood mononuclear cells (PBMCs), taken at new diagnosis, from a patient treated with antithyroid drugs. The CDR3 reads CASSLGREGNTEAFF. CDR3 bases: TGCGCCAGCAGCTTGGGACGGGAAGGGAACACTGAAGCTTTCTTT.